This T cell receptor beta chain was documented in a study of long-term antiretroviral therapy in people with HIV. No fewer than two post-ART and no fewer than one pre-ART PBMC samples existed for each donor. Only a few counts were recorded for this clone. Its cognate antigen is unknown. CDR3 length equals 15 residues. Germline V lookup: CDR1 SGHKS, CDR2 YYEKEE (reference sequence). V shed 5 bases, J shed 5 bases, and the junction held 9 bases outside the gene matches. Study findings and constraints: ART adherence, viral resistance and therapy changes were undocumented.

The authors ran the immunoSEQ assay, v3.0, at survey level. Assay: immunoSEQ multiplex PCR; the TCRdb copy retains only in-frame clones and omits some. In the table there are about 19,000 clones, 76% of which are singletons. V gene TRBV5-5 combines with J gene TRBJ1-1; 10 bases map to TRBD1. The source is a woman aged 45-60 years with HIV. This sample comprised unsorted PBMCs, obtained 0.5 years before starting antiretroviral therapy. CDR3 DNA: TGTGCCAGCAGAGACCGGGACAGGGGTAAAACTGAAGCTTTCTTT. Translating it yields CASRDRDRGKTEAFF.